The text below deals with one TCR beta chain. Clones were read by immunoSEQ multiplex PCR, and TCRdb kept only the in-frame ones, dropping some. Found here are 250,000 or so clones, 70% to 90% of them singletons; the top ten hold less than 0.9%. Trimming removed 0 bases from V and 0 bases from J, with 18 bases in between. Germline V CDR1 and CDR2: SGDLS, YYNGEE. CDR3 length: 18 residues. The data were obtained in a study of blood T cell repertoires in COVID-19. The source material was PBMCs or T cells enriched from blood (not recorded which). This clonotype was obtained from a man aged 45-60 years who had been exposed to COVID-19. The rearrangement uses TRBV9 and TRBJ1-1; D is undetermined. The CDR3 DNA reads TGTGCCAGCAGCGTAGACCCTTTCGCGATACTGATGAACACTGAAGCTTTCTTT. Protein product: CASSVDPFAILMNTEAFF.